This entry lists 24 T cell receptor beta chains sequenced from one sample in a study of T cell responses to AZD1222 COVID-19 vaccine. The repertoire was sequenced with immunoSEQ multiplex PCR; TCRdb's copy has only in-frame clones and lacks some. The sample records around 140,000 clones, 80% to 95% being singletons. The specimen comprised peripheral blood, sampled 28 days after the second AZD1222 dose. The receptor set was obtained from an adult who received the AZD1222 COVID-19 vaccine.

V usage is TRBV6-5 and J usage is TRBJ2-2, with unresolved D. V lost 2 bases and J 7 bases, leaving 8 bases between the germline ends. Germline V gives CDR1 MNHEY, CDR2 SVGAGI. This CDR3 spans 13 amino acids. The CDR3 DNA follows: TGTGCCAGCAGTTACAGGGATAGCGGGGAGCTGTTTTTT. This translates into CASSYRDSGELFF.

Points on this clone: Other DNA sequences from this sample encode an identical CDR3 as well. This sequence joins TRBV9 and TRBJ1-2; D gene unclear. The germline CDR1 and CDR2 sequences are SGDLS and YYNGEE. V lost 0 bases, J lost 2 bases, and 5 bases lay in between. CDR3 size: 13 residues. CDR3 DNA: TGTGCCAGCAGCGTAGCCGGAAACTATGGCTACACCTTC. Protein sequence: CASSVAGNYGYTF.

This sequence joins TRBV19 and TRBJ1-2, with TRBD1 as a possible D gene (6 bases). The CDR3 runs to 13 residues. CDR1 is LNHDA and CDR2 is SQIVND in the germline V gene (reference sequence). Trimming left V 6 bases short and J 4 bases short, with 12 bases between. The CDR3 DNA reads TGTGCCAGTAGGCAAACAGGGACCTATGGCTACACCTTC. Translating it yields CASRQTGTYGYTF.

The chain is built from TRBV6-2 or TRBV6-3 and TRBJ1-1, with 9 bases matching TRBD1. Unmatched junction bases numbered 10, after V lost 5 bases and J lost 0 bases. This CDR3 has 17 amino acids. Germline CDR1 reads MNHEY; CDR2 reads SVGEGT. CDR3 protein: CASSRGQGIGMNTEAFF. CDR3 sequence (DNA): TGTGCCAGCAGTCGTGGACAGGGGATTGGGATGAACACTGAAGCTTTCTTT.

V and J are TRBV30 and TRBJ2-3; weak D call: TRBD2 (6 bases). The CDR3 runs to 12 residues. The V end lost 5 bases, the J end lost 4 bases, and 10 bases lay between the germline ends. Germline lookup yields CDR1 GTSNPN and CDR2 SVGIG (reference sequence). This chain's CDR3 is CAWGGNPDTQYF. The CDR3 DNA reads as TGTGCCTGGGGGGGGAACCCAGATACGCAGTATTTT.

This chain connects TRBV11-3 to TRBJ2-7, with TRBD1 identical over 10 bases. Per germline, CDR1 SGHNT and CDR2 YENEEA. This CDR3 region has 14 residues. V gave up 0 bases and J gave up 5 bases; unmatched junction bases: 1. Written as DNA, the CDR3 is TGTGCCAGCAGCTTAGACGGGACAGGGGACGAGCAGTACTTC. Amino acid sequence: CASSLDGTGDEQYF.

The V gene is TRBV29-1, the J gene TRBJ2-3, with D possibly TRBD2 on 5 matching bases. The CDR3 runs 13 residues. V lost 8 bases and J 2 bases, leaving 14 bases between the germline ends. Looked up from germline, CDR1 is SQVTM and CDR2 is ANQGSEA. The CDR3 DNA is TGCAGCACCTCTGGAGGACCCACAGATACGCAGTATTTT. This codes for CSTSGGPTDTQYF.

The chain carries TRBV30 and TRBJ1-1; the D is unclear. Germline CDR1 GTSNPN, CDR2 SVGIG (reference sequence). The CDR3 extends over 13 amino acids. The V and J ends lost 1 base and 0 bases respectively, with 6 bases between them. The CDR3: CAWSARMNTEAFF. For the CDR3, the DNA is TGTGCCTGGAGTGCTCGGATGAACACTGAAGCTTTCTTT.

J is TRBJ2-1 and V is TRBV27, with D unresolved. This CDR3 has 15 residues. Looked up from germline, CDR1 is MNHEY and CDR2 is SMNVEV (reference sequence). Trimming took off 0 bases at V and 8 bases at J, with 14 bases between the two ends. CDR3 coding DNA: TGTGCCAGCAGTTTATCGGCCTATCTCCTCGATGAGCAGTTCTTC. Translation: CASSLSAYLLDEQFF.

This chain joins TRBV11-2 and TRBJ2-3; the D gene could be TRBD1 or TRBD2 (6 bases each). Between the trimmed V and J ends, which lost 4 bases and 3 bases, there was a span of 20 bases. The CDR3 length is 17 residues. Looked up from germline, CDR1 is SGHAT and CDR2 is FQNNGV. CDR3 sequence (DNA): TGTGCCAGCAGCTCTCGGGGGCCCCGCTCCGTTACAGATACGCAGTATTTT. It codes for CASSSRGPRSVTDTQYF.

The CDR3 DNA reads as TGTGCCAGCAGCCTATCACAGGGAAAGGGGCTCTATGGCTACACCTTC. It codes for CASSLSQGKGLYGYTF. This sequence joins TRBV7-9 and TRBJ1-2; D perhaps matches TRBD1 (6 bases). CDR1 SEHNR and CDR2 FQNEAQ come from the germline V gene (reference sequence). Trimming removed 5 bases at V and 4 bases at J, with 20 bases between. This CDR3 is 16 amino acids long.

About this clone: The sample contains more than one DNA sequence encoding this CDR3. The chain employs TRBV28 and TRBJ1-2, with 7 bases fitting TRBD1. CDR1 is MDHEN, CDR2 SYDVKM, per germline. V shed 6 bases, J shed 2 bases, and the junction held 6 bases outside the gene matches. CDR3 length: 14 amino acids. The CDR3 spells CASSPDRENYGYTF. The CDR3 DNA follows: TGTGCCAGCAGCCCTGACAGGGAGAACTATGGCTACACCTTC.

The gene calls are TRBV28 and TRBJ2-3; TRBD2 agrees at 10 bases. This CDR3 is built from 14 residues. V gave up 4 bases and J gave up 5 bases; unmatched junction bases: 3. CDR1 is MDHEN, CDR2 SYDVKM, per germline. CDR3 sequence reads: CASSSSGREDTQYF. The CDR3 DNA is TGTGCCAGCAGTTCTAGCGGGAGAGAAGATACGCAGTATTTT.

This rearrangement joins TRBV4-1 to TRBJ1-4; D gene uncertain. V was shortened by 1 base and J by 7 bases, with 1 base between the two germline ends. The length of the CDR3 is 11 residues. From germline, CDR1 is MGHRA and CDR2 YSYEKL. As DNA, the CDR3 is TGCGCCAGCAGCCAAGCTGAAAAACTGTTTTTT. Amino acids: CASSQAEKLFF.

The V gene is TRBV18, the J gene TRBJ1-5; TRBD1 matches at 8 bases. V gave up 6 bases and J gave up 5 bases; unmatched junction bases: 3. Germline CDR1 reads KGHSH; CDR2 reads LQKENI. The CDR3 sequence is 13 residues long. The CDR3 spells CASSSTGDQPQHF. For the CDR3, the DNA is TGTGCCAGCTCCTCGACAGGGGATCAGCCCCAGCATTTT.

The chain combines TRBV28 with TRBJ1-4; a possible D gene is TRBD1 (6 bases). Germline lookup yields CDR1 MDHEN and CDR2 SYDVKM. The CDR3 runs to 14 residues. Trimming removed 4 bases at V and 7 bases at J, with 13 bases between. DNA for the CDR3: TGTGCCAGCAGTTCCTTGGACAGTCGTGAAAAACTGTTTTTT. Amino acids: CASSSLDSREKLFF.

The V gene is TRBV5-1, the J gene TRBJ2-7; D unresolved. Trimming took 4 bases from V and 3 from J, leaving 23 bases between them. The germline CDR1 and CDR2 sequences are SGHRS and YFSETQ. The CDR3 loop spans 17 amino acids. Written as DNA, the CDR3 is TGCGCCAGCAGCGCCAATGGGTGGCCCCCCTCCAACTACGAGCAGTACTTC. Its protein product is CASSANGWPPSNYEQYF.

The rearrangement uses TRBV5-5 and TRBJ2-7; possibly TRBD2 for D (6 bases). V lost 7 bases to trimming and J lost 9 bases, with 14 bases between them. Germline V gene lookup returns CDR1 SGHKS and CDR2 YYEKEE (reference sequence). This CDR3 comprises 11 residues. The CDR3 nucleotides are TGTGCCAGCCTTACGGGGGTTGCGCAGTACTTC. Amino acids: CASLTGVAQYF.

The CDR3 reads CASSTGPRWGGTEAFF. The CDR3 region has the DNA TGTGCCAGTAGTACAGGGCCTCGATGGGGGGGGACTGAAGCTTTCTTT. The genes are TRBV19 and TRBJ1-1; tentatively, D is TRBD1 (5 bases). The CDR3 extends over 16 amino acids. CDR1 is LNHDA, CDR2 SQIVND, per germline (reference sequence). Deletions cut 4 bases from V and 5 bases from J, with 20 bases between.

This sequence joins TRBV10-3 and TRBJ2-7; D possibly corresponds to TRBD1 (7 bases). Trimming shortened V by 8 bases and J by 2 bases, and 10 bases separated the two germline ends. Germline CDR1 is ENHRY and CDR2 is SYGVKD. This CDR3 region has 12 residues. As DNA, the CDR3 is TGTGCCATCCGCGGGACAGCCTACGAGCAGTACTTC. This codes for CAIRGTAYEQYF.

The rearrangement links TRBV10-3 to TRBJ2-5; tentatively, D is TRBD1 or TRBD2 (5 bases each). V was clipped by 6 bases and J by 2 bases, with 19 bases between them. Germline V lookup: CDR1 ENHRY, CDR2 SYGVKD. The CDR3 has 16 residues. This CDR3 reads CAISRTRDGEQETQYF. DNA for the CDR3: TGTGCCATCAGCCGTACCCGGGACGGGGAACAAGAGACCCAGTACTTC.

The chain is built from TRBV6-5 and TRBJ1-2; TRBD1 might be the D (5 bases). Germline-derived CDR1 and CDR2 are MNHEY and SVGAGI. Trimming removed 3 bases from V and 7 bases from J, with 9 bases in between. This CDR3 region has 12 residues. CDR3 sequence (DNA): TGTGCCAGCAGTTATGGAGGGACTGGCTACACCTTC. This gives the protein CASSYGGTGYTF.

This chain joins TRBV25-1 and TRBJ2-1, with D possibly being TRBD1 (6 bases). CDR3 size: 15 residues. V gave up 6 bases and J gave up 3 bases, with 15 bases separating them. Germline CDR1 reads MGHDK; CDR2 reads SYGVNS. CDR3 sequence (DNA): TGTGCCAGCAGGGAGTCGGGACAAGGCTACAATGAGCAGTTCTTC. Translated, it gives CASRESGQGYNEQFF.

This clone was detected only once. This chain connects TRBV29-1 to TRBJ1-2, with a weak D call TRBD1 (6 bases). CDR1 is SQVTM and CDR2 is ANQGSEA in the germline V gene. There are 13 residues in the CDR3. V was clipped by 0 bases and J by 3 bases, with 8 bases between them. The CDR3 DNA sequence: TGCAGCGTTGAAGACTACAGGGACTATGGCTACACCTTC. This codes for CSVEDYRDYGYTF.